This T cell receptor beta chain derives from a study of a mutant IDH1 vaccine in newly diagnosed glioma. The wider study: Pretreatment consisted of radiotherapy, temozolomide, or both, with most receiving both. Week 35 was assigned to visit V12, and week 47 was assigned to visit V13. Findings of the study overall: Among all patients, vaccine-induced immune responses occurred in around 95%. Alterations occurring in top peripheral T cell clonotypes seemed unrelated to pseudoprogression.

About this clone: Its specificity is not known.

Clones were read by immunoSEQ multiplex PCR, and TCRdb kept only the in-frame ones, dropping some. The top ten clones hold around 3.5% of a sample with approximately 50,000 clones, around 83% of them seen once. V was pared by 1 base and J by 10 bases, with 7 bases between. The CDR3 is made up of 11 amino acids. The germline CDR1 and CDR2 sequences are GTSNPN and SVGIG (reference sequence). The time point was: week 47, end of study. With topical imiquimod, each dose of the vaccine consisted of 300 ug of mutant IDH1 20-mer peptide. This TCR was sampled from a woman in her forties or fifties with glioma. J is TRBJ1-4 and V is TRBV30; TRBD1 might be the D (5 bases). Material: PBMCs, obtained from a glioma patient whose treatment included an IDH1 peptide vaccine. This CDR3 reads CAWSGQGKLFF. In DNA, the CDR3 is TGTGCCTGGAGTGGTCAGGGAAAACTGTTTTTT.